These 5 T cell receptor beta chains were all obtained from the same sample, sequenced in a study of blood T cell repertoires in COVID-19. Profiling relied on immunoSEQ multiplex PCR, and the TCRdb table lists in-frame clones only, not all of them. The data contain around 230,000 clones, roughly nine tenths of them singletons. The sequenced material came from PBMCs or T cells enriched from blood (not recorded which). The source of these receptors is a woman in her 30s who had recovered from COVID-19.

This clone is a singleton in its sample. The rearrangement joins TRBV5-4 to TRBJ1-1; 7 positions agree with TRBD1. The length of the CDR3 is 16 residues. The junction had 10 bases not matched to a gene; V was cut back by 5 bases and J by 0 bases. CDR1 and CDR2 (germline): SGHNT, YYREEE (reference sequence). The DNA of the CDR3 is TGTGCCAGCAGGCCCCCGGGACAGAACATGAACACTGAAGCTTTCTTT. Protein sequence: CASRPPGQNMNTEAFF.

The V and J genes are TRBV13 and TRBJ1-4, with no clear D. The CDR3 length is 16 residues. V lost 5 bases to trimming and J lost 0 bases, with 13 bases between them. Germline values: CDR1 PRHDT, CDR2 FYEKMQ (reference sequence). The CDR3 region is CASSPSEGATNEKLFF. CDR3 nucleotide sequence: TGTGCCAGCAGCCCATCTGAGGGCGCAACTAATGAAAAACTGTTTTTT.

This clone was observed once. The chain uses TRBV25-1 and TRBJ2-4, with 9 bases matching TRBD1. The CDR3 has 13 residues. Germline V gives CDR1 MGHDK, CDR2 SYGVNS. V was clipped by 4 bases and J by 9 bases; unmatched bases: 4. The CDR3 protein is CASSARQGGIQYF. DNA of the CDR3: TGTGCCAGCAGTGCAAGACAGGGGGGCATTCAGTACTTC.

The chain is built from TRBV6-1 and TRBJ1-5; D is uncertain. The CDR3 runs 13 residues. The germline V gene encodes CDR1 MNHNS and CDR2 SASEGT. V shed 1 base and J shed 7 bases, with 8 bases lying between them. CDR3 nucleotide sequence: TGTGCCAGCAGTGAAGGGAGGGTGCAGCCCCAGCATTTT. Protein sequence: CASSEGRVQPQHF.

The V and J genes are TRBV4-1 and TRBJ1-5; 8 bases fit TRBD1. Germline V gene lookup returns CDR1 MGHRA and CDR2 YSYEKL. Trimming removed 8 bases from V and 1 base from J; junction bases left unmatched: 4. The length of the CDR3 is 14 residues. The CDR3 region is CASADRASNQPQHF. The CDR3 DNA reads TGCGCCAGCGCGGACAGGGCGAGCAATCAGCCCCAGCATTTT.